Included here is one T cell receptor beta chain sequence, with context. The antigen is undetermined. These data are taken from a study of T cell repertoires in cytomegalovirus infection. Overall study results and limits: HLA-C-restricted CMV-specific TCR beta clonotypes were dominant in the ex vivo response.

TCRdb re-derived calls from the reads in MiXCR, one entry per CDR3 protein. The repertoire has roughly 640,000 distinct CDR3 sequences, approximately 25% of them found once; the top ten carry roughly 8%. The CDR3 is 16 amino acids. The germline V gene has CDR1 DFQATT and CDR2 SNEGSKA (reference sequence). The V and J ends lost 5 bases and 0 bases, in that order; junction bases with no gene match: 4. The chain joins TRBV20-1 to TRBJ2-1, with 13 bases aligning to TRBD2. Input material: CD8+ T cells from PBMCs. The TCR sequence derives from a human donor in good health (CMV status not recorded). Some clones in this sample may be carry-over from other donors' samples. The CDR3: CSAGGLAGYSYNEQFF. For the CDR3, the DNA is TGCAGTGCTGGGGGACTAGCGGGGTACTCCTACAATGAGCAGTTCTTC.